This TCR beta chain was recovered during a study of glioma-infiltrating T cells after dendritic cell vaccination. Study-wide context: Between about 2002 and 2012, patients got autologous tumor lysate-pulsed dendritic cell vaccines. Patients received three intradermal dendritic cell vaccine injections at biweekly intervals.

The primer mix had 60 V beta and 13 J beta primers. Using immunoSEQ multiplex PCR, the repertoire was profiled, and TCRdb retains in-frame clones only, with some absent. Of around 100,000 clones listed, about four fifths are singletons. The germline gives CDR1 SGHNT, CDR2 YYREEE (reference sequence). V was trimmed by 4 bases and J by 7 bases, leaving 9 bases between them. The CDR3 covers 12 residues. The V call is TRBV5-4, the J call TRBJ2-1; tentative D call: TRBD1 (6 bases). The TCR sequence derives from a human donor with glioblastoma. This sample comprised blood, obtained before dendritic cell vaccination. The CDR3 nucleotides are TGTGCCAGCAGCGGACAGAAGAATGAGCAGTTCTTC. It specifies CASSGQKNEQFF.